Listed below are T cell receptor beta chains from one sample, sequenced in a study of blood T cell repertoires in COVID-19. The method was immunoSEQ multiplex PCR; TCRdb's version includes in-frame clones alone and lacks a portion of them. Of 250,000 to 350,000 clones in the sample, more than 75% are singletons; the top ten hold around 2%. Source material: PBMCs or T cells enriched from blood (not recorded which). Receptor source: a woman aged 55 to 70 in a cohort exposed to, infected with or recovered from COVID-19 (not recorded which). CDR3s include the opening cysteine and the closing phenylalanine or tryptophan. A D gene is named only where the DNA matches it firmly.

CDR3 protein: CASTPGATNEKLFF
D gene: NA
V gene: TRBV5-1
J gene: TRBJ1-4

CDR3 protein: CTSSQVFFGGSSYNEQFF
D gene: NA
V gene: TRBV1
J gene: TRBJ2-1

CDR3 protein: CASRRAGGSGGELFF
D gene: TRBD2
V gene: TRBV19
J gene: TRBJ2-2

CDR3 protein: CAISSPPTGPREQYF
D gene: TRBD1
V gene: TRBV10-3
J gene: TRBJ2-7

CDR3 protein: CASSPGQGNEKLFF
D gene: TRBD1
V gene: TRBV4-2
J gene: TRBJ1-4

CDR3 protein: CASSLTPSGSYNEQFF
D gene: TRBD2
V gene: TRBV7-3
J gene: TRBJ2-1

CDR3 protein: CASSPSGGEWLDEQFF
D gene: TRBD1
V gene: TRBV27
J gene: TRBJ2-1

CDR3 protein: CASSLEGRDRNEQFF
D gene: NA
V gene: TRBV11-2
J gene: TRBJ2-1

CDR3 protein: CASSWGQGFFYGYTF
D gene: TRBD1
V gene: TRBV5-4
J gene: TRBJ1-2

CDR3 protein: CASSQPDRGPFNSGNTIYF
D gene: TRBD1
V gene: TRBV4-1
J gene: TRBJ1-3

CDR3 protein: CASSVGGRASGNTIYF
D gene: NA
V gene: TRBV9
J gene: TRBJ1-3

CDR3 protein: CASSQDRVNTGELFF
D gene: NA
V gene: TRBV5-4
J gene: TRBJ2-2

CDR3 protein: CASSVDGRGSYNEQFF
D gene: TRBD2
V gene: TRBV9
J gene: TRBJ2-1

CDR3 protein: CASSATVNTEAFF
D gene: NA
V gene: TRBV9
J gene: TRBJ1-1

CDR3 protein: CASSESGAYEQYF
D gene: TRBD2
V gene: TRBV9
J gene: TRBJ2-7

CDR3 protein: CASSSTAGSGNTIYF
D gene: NA
V gene: TRBV7-2
J gene: TRBJ1-3

CDR3 protein: CASSLSGQPQHF
D gene: NA
V gene: TRBV28
J gene: TRBJ1-5

CDR3 protein: CASSLDGVGSTEAFF
D gene: NA
V gene: TRBV7-9
J gene: TRBJ1-1

CDR3 protein: CASSSGTASNQPQHF
D gene: TRBD1
V gene: TRBV19
J gene: TRBJ1-5

CDR3 protein: CASSNLQARYGYTF
D gene: NA
V gene: TRBV19
J gene: TRBJ1-2

CDR3 protein: CASSQDVLAGGLNEQYF
D gene: TRBD2
V gene: TRBV14
J gene: TRBJ2-7

CDR3 protein: CATQGGSYNSPLHF
D gene: NA
V gene: TRBV15
J gene: TRBJ1-6

CDR3 protein: CASSIPNYGYTF
D gene: NA
V gene: TRBV19
J gene: TRBJ1-2

CDR3 protein: CASSYNGGLSGRARTDTQYF
D gene: TRBD2
V gene: TRBV6-2/TRBV6-3
J gene: TRBJ2-3

CDR3 protein: CASSQDRGYEQYF
D gene: TRBD1
V gene: TRBV5-1
J gene: TRBJ2-7

CDR3 protein: CASRRDSRAFF
D gene: TRBD1
V gene: TRBV2
J gene: TRBJ1-1

CDR3 protein: CASSPTGKREKLFF
D gene: TRBD1
V gene: TRBV28
J gene: TRBJ1-4

CDR3 protein: CASSKATGTSGNTIYF
D gene: NA
V gene: TRBV6-1
J gene: TRBJ1-3

CDR3 protein: CASSLRGRTGEQYF
D gene: NA
V gene: TRBV7-9
J gene: TRBJ2-7

CDR3 protein: CASSPDRANYGYTF
D gene: TRBD1
V gene: TRBV18
J gene: TRBJ1-2

CDR3 protein: CASSLMFARGETQYF
D gene: NA
V gene: TRBV5-8
J gene: TRBJ2-5

CDR3 protein: CASSLTVLGSTGSTISTDTQYF
D gene: NA
V gene: TRBV7-3
J gene: TRBJ2-3

CDR3 protein: CAISREASYEQYF
D gene: TRBD2
V gene: TRBV10-3
J gene: TRBJ2-7

CDR3 protein: CASSSVAGGLARTQYF
D gene: TRBD2
V gene: TRBV28
J gene: TRBJ2-3

CDR3 protein: CASSLPGYYEQYF
D gene: NA
V gene: TRBV28
J gene: TRBJ2-7

CDR3 protein: CASSLALLAGEQFF
D gene: TRBD2
V gene: TRBV5-4
J gene: TRBJ2-1

CDR3 protein: CASSFTGKTGGNTEAFF
D gene: TRBD1
V gene: TRBV7-9
J gene: TRBJ1-1

CDR3 protein: CASSYSTGAEKLFF
D gene: TRBD1
V gene: TRBV6-5
J gene: TRBJ1-4

CDR3 protein: CASSSREAGETEAFF
D gene: NA
V gene: TRBV11-2
J gene: TRBJ1-1

CDR3 protein: CASSFRTSGRRETQYF
D gene: TRBD2
V gene: TRBV3-1/TRBV3-2
J gene: TRBJ2-5

CDR3 protein: CASSQVPRGYYEQYF
D gene: NA
V gene: TRBV14
J gene: TRBJ2-7

CDR3 protein: CASSFNPLNTEAFF
D gene: NA
V gene: TRBV7-9
J gene: TRBJ1-1

CDR3 protein: CASSLRASGRRNEQFF
D gene: TRBD2
V gene: TRBV7-3
J gene: TRBJ2-1

CDR3 protein: CASSYQGAGEKLFF
D gene: TRBD1
V gene: TRBV6-5
J gene: TRBJ1-4

CDR3 protein: CASSPYFQNTEAFF
D gene: NA
V gene: TRBV18
J gene: TRBJ1-1

CDR3 protein: CASSRGRGYTF
D gene: TRBD1
V gene: TRBV25-1
J gene: TRBJ1-2

CDR3 protein: CASSTKPGTSGRSDTQYF
D gene: TRBD2
V gene: TRBV11-2
J gene: TRBJ2-3

CDR3 protein: CATSDPQGAGETQYF
D gene: TRBD1
V gene: TRBV24-1
J gene: TRBJ2-5

CDR3 protein: CASRFMGTSGRGETQYF
D gene: TRBD2
V gene: TRBV7-2
J gene: TRBJ2-5

CDR3 protein: CASASQGTDTQYF
D gene: NA
V gene: TRBV5-1
J gene: TRBJ2-3

CDR3 protein: CASSQAGRLAGTHEQYF
D gene: TRBD2
V gene: TRBV3-1/TRBV3-2
J gene: TRBJ2-7

CDR3 protein: CASLDSWEQYF
D gene: NA
V gene: TRBV21-1
J gene: TRBJ2-7

CDR3 protein: CASSPRDRNTEAFF
D gene: NA
V gene: TRBV3-1/TRBV3-2
J gene: TRBJ1-1

CDR3 protein: CASSQDAAGWETQYF
D gene: NA
V gene: TRBV4-1
J gene: TRBJ2-5

CDR3 protein: CASWGLAGNEQFF
D gene: TRBD2
V gene: TRBV10-2
J gene: TRBJ2-1

CDR3 protein: CASRPTGFTGELFF
D gene: TRBD1
V gene: TRBV2
J gene: TRBJ2-2